This section outlines one T cell receptor beta chain sequence together with its context. Its matching antigen is unknown. The data stem from a study of T cell responses to AZD1222 COVID-19 vaccine. General study findings and limits: The donors showed a predominance of white British ancestry and of females, with possible underestimation of clonal diversity. Spike-specific TCR breadth and depth rose after two AZD1222 doses.

The CDR3 loop spans 15 amino acids. Germline CDR1 and CDR2: MNHEY and SMNVEV (reference sequence). V was cut by 8 bases and J by 3 bases, with 17 bases left in between. The method was immunoSEQ multiplex PCR; TCRdb's version includes in-frame clones alone and lacks a portion of them. The table has roughly 200,000 clones, approximately 90% seen once. The sequencing used peripheral blood, collected 28 days after the second AZD1222 dose. The receptor was derived from an adult who received the AZD1222 COVID-19 vaccine. This chain connects TRBV27 to TRBJ1-5; D possibly corresponds to TRBD1 (6 bases). In DNA form, the CDR3 reads TGTGCCAGCGGCTTAAAGGGGGGGAACAATCAGCCCCAGCATTTT. Protein: CASGLKGGNNQPQHF.